This T cell receptor beta chain was obtained from a study of early stage breast cancer tumors. This clone was found a few times. What it recognizes is unknown. The assay was immunoSEQ multiplex PCR, and TCRdb's table has in-frame clones only and misses some. This table holds about 51,000 clones, around 80% found once. Study-level findings and limits: In most of the 16 patients, blood comparison separated tumor from normal breast.

In germline, CDR1 is MNHEY, CDR2 SVGAGI. The V end lost 6 bases, the J end lost 7 bases, and 13 bases lay between the germline ends. CDR3 length equals 12 residues. Material for sequencing was blood. The chain couples TRBV6-5 to TRBJ2-7; a weak D match, TRBD1 (6 bases). The TCR was taken from a person aged 40 to 50 with breast cancer. The CDR3 sequence: CASRTGRGEQYF. CDR3 coding DNA: TGTGCCAGCAGAACAGGGAGAGGAGAGCAGTACTTC.